This is a list of T cell receptor beta chains from one sample in a study of technical replicates of blood from a few donors. Assay: immunoSEQ multiplex PCR; the TCRdb copy retains only in-frame clones and omits some. The table has some 87,000 clones, more than 85% seen once. Sequenced input: T cells isolated from PBMCs. The receptors come from a human donor in good health. Both conserved end residues are trimmed from each CDR3. The order of the fields is clone size, J gene, V gene, CDR3 protein. Not every row has a clone size; where given, it reads once, few, many or a size class.

>once|TRBJ2-3|TRBV21-1
ASSIPRVGRGTDTQY
>NA|TRBJ2-7|TRBV6-6
ASSRQLAGVYEQY
>NA|TRBJ2-7|TRBV2
ASSGLVNEQY
>NA|TRBJ2-7|TRBV28
ASSLIAGAFYEQY
>NA|TRBJ2-5|TRBV5-4
ASSLGQGQETQY
>NA|TRBJ2-3|TRBV29-1
SVGATVSDTQY
>NA|TRBJ1-3|TRBV6-6
ASSQDRVTGNTIY
>NA|TRBJ1-1|TRBV27
ASSILARAEAF
>NA|TRBJ1-2|TRBV9
ASSVSDYGYT
>NA|TRBJ2-1|TRBV10-3
AISEVSQGSYNEQF
>NA|TRBJ2-7|TRBV7-2
ASSLGAASYEQY
>NA|TRBJ2-7|TRBV18
ASSFEAGYGSREQY
>NA|TRBJ2-5|TRBV7-9
ASSTYRAGETQY
>NA|TRBJ1-2|TRBV19
ASNQQGNYGYT
>NA|TRBJ2-7|TRBV27
ASSLSSGTGDYEQY
>once|TRBJ2-7|TRBV19
ASSLDREDEQY
>NA|TRBJ2-1|TRBV28
ASRRGLARTYNEQF
>NA|TRBJ2-3|TRBV7-7
ASSTGRGGTDTQY
>NA|TRBJ2-3|TRBV9
ATSTSGTTDTQY
>NA|TRBJ2-2|TRBV5-1
ASKDKGENTGELF
>NA|TRBJ2-1|TRBV7-9
ASSLLAGGKNEQF
>NA|TRBJ1-1|TRBV18
ASRQEQNTEAF
>NA|TRBJ1-4|TRBV6-5
ASSSEPGQSYEKLF
>NA|TRBJ1-2|TRBV28
ASSLGLLDTHGYT
>NA|TRBJ2-7|TRBV14
ASSQDISYEQY
>NA|TRBJ2-1|TRBV19
ASRWSLAGVNEQF